This T cell receptor (beta chain) was sequenced for a study of identical twins. The CDR3 is 13 amino acids. Trimming stripped 5 bases from V and 8 bases from J, with 13 bases between. Germline V gives CDR1 SGHVS, CDR2 FQNEAQ. Findings of the study overall: The abundant beta clonotypes from cord blood had fewer insertions, and memory repertoires had none of this.

TCRdb analysed the 5' RACE reads with MiXCR anew, one entry per CDR3 protein. Of some 240,000 distinct CDR3 sequences in the sample, over 9.5% were seen once. This clonotype has a count of ten or more. The antigen is undetermined. This sequence joins TRBV7-8 and TRBJ2-1; maybe TRBD1 (6 bases). This sequence was found in a man over 45 in good health. The sample consisted of memory T cells sorted from blood. The DNA for the CDR3 is TGTGCCAGCAGCGCGAAACAGGGCTATGAGCAGTTCTTC. This gives the protein CASSAKQGYEQFF.